Each of the 27 T cell receptor beta chains below was sequenced from the same sample in a study of cytomegalovirus exposure and HLA in healthy donors. 13 Jbeta primers and 60 Vbeta primers were used for the PCR. The data were produced by immunoSEQ multiplex PCR, yet TCRdb's version contains in-frame clones alone and is incomplete. The ten top clones account for roughly 1%, within a sample of about 130,000 clones. Sequencing was performed on PBMCs. The receptor source for this set is a man aged 18 to 29 in good health and CMV-seronegative.

The chain joins TRBV14 to TRBJ2-1, with TRBD2 matching 10 bases. The CDR3 is 14 residues long. Germline V gene sequence: CDR1 SGHDN, CDR2 FVKESK. The J segment lost 9 bases and the V segment lost 0 bases, leaving 2 bases of the junction unmatched. The CDR3 spells CASSQDWTSGEQFF. CDR3 nucleotide sequence: TGTGCCAGCAGCCAAGATTGGACTAGCGGTGAGCAGTTCTTC.

The J gene is TRBJ2-1, the V gene TRBV7-9; 11 nucleotides line up with TRBD1. Germline V CDR1 and CDR2: SEHNR, FQNEAQ (reference sequence). J was trimmed by 7 bases and V by 5 bases; bases with no gene match: 13. The CDR3 is 17 residues long. The CDR3 sequence: CASSQTPGTGGRNEQFF. The CDR3 DNA is TGTGCCAGCAGCCAGACCCCTGGGACAGGGGGAAGGAATGAGCAGTTCTTC.

The rearrangement uses TRBV18 and TRBJ2-2; weak D call: TRBD1 (5 bases). Trimming took off 3 bases at V and 4 bases at J, with 6 bases between the two ends. The CDR3 runs 13 residues. CDR1 KGHSH and CDR2 LQKENI come from the germline V gene. In DNA form, the CDR3 reads TGTGCCAGCTCACCGCAGGGCACCGGGGAGCTGTTTTTT. It yields the protein CASSPQGTGELFF.

The gene calls are TRBV11-2 and TRBJ2-7, with a possible D match to TRBD2 (5 bases). Germline V lookup: CDR1 SGHAT, CDR2 FQNNGV. With 0 bases removed from V and 2 bases from J, the gap between germline ends came to 11 bases. This CDR3 is built from 15 residues. CDR3 sequence: CASSLDFRTPYEQYF. For the CDR3, the DNA is TGTGCCAGCAGCTTAGACTTTAGGACTCCCTACGAGCAGTACTTC.

This sequence joins TRBV7-6 and TRBJ1-1; maybe TRBD1 (6 bases). The CDR3 totals 15 residues. Germline V gene lookup returns CDR1 SGHVS and CDR2 FNYEAQ. The ends were cut back, 5 bases at V and 1 base at J, with 14 bases in the middle. CDR3 loop: CASSPRQAKNTEAFF. The CDR3 DNA is TGTGCCAGCAGCCCAAGACAGGCTAAGAACACTGAAGCTTTCTTT.

The gene calls are TRBV7-3 and TRBJ1-1; 7 nucleotides align to TRBD1. This CDR3 has 13 amino acids. Germline V lookup: CDR1 SGHTA, CDR2 FQGTGA. Trimming removed 6 bases from V and 5 bases from J; junction bases left unmatched: 6. The CDR3 loop reads CASSLQGDTEAFF. CDR3 sequence (DNA): TGTGCCAGCAGTCTTCAGGGGGATACTGAAGCTTTCTTT.

The chain carries TRBV28 and TRBJ2-3, with 8 bases identical to TRBD2. The germline gives CDR1 MDHEN, CDR2 SYDVKM. V lost 6 bases, J lost 5 bases, and 7 bases stayed unmatched. The CDR3 loop spans 14 amino acids. The CDR3: CASSLRGGRDTQYF. CDR3 DNA sequence: TGTGCCAGCAGCCTTCGGGGGGGCAGAGATACGCAGTATTTT.

The CDR3 protein is CASSDSPLASSTDTQYF. The CDR3 nucleotides are TGTGCCAGCAGTGACTCCCCCCTAGCGTCTAGCACAGATACGCAGTATTTT. The genes are TRBV6-4 and TRBJ2-3; a weak D match, TRBD2 (6 bases). The CDR3 runs to 17 residues. Trimming removed 0 bases at V and 0 bases at J, with 13 bases between. Germline CDR1 is MRHNA and CDR2 is SNTAGT.

J is TRBJ1-2 and V is TRBV5-4, with TRBD1 identical over 10 bases. Germline lookup yields CDR1 SGHNT and CDR2 YYREEE (reference sequence). The CDR3 consists of 15 residues. Trimming removed 4 bases from V and 8 bases from J; junction bases left unmatched: 11. The DNA of the CDR3 is TGTGCCAGCAGCGAAGGACAGGGGGGGGAATGGGGCTACACCTTC. Translated, it gives CASSEGQGGEWGYTF.

The chain has TRBV18 and TRBJ2-4; D perhaps matches TRBD1 (5 bases). Trimming left V 0 bases short and J 0 bases short, with 9 bases between. Germline V gives CDR1 KGHSH, CDR2 LQKENI. This CDR3 has 16 residues. The DNA for the CDR3 is TGTGCCAGCTCACCACCCAAGGGGCTAGCCAAAAACATTCAGTACTTC. Amino acids: CASSPPKGLAKNIQYF.

The chain carries TRBV6-6 and TRBJ2-5; tentatively, D is TRBD1 (6 bases). Germline V lookup: CDR1 MNHNY, CDR2 SVGAGI (reference sequence). The CDR3 has 15 residues. V was cut by 2 bases and J by 5 bases, with 15 bases left in between. The CDR3 protein is CASSYLDSPRETQYF. The CDR3 DNA sequence: TGTGCCAGCAGTTACCTGGACAGCCCTAGGGAGACCCAGTACTTC.

V usage is TRBV28 and J usage is TRBJ1-5; maybe TRBD1 (6 bases). Trimming shortened V by 4 bases and J by 2 bases, and 15 bases separated the two germline ends. CDR3 length: 16 residues. Germline assignment: CDR1 MDHEN and CDR2 SYDVKM. The CDR3, as DNA: TGTGCCAGCAGTTCCTGGGTAGGGGGGGGCAATCAGCCCCAGCATTTT. This gives the protein CASSSWVGGGNQPQHF. Based on the CDR3 plus reference TRBV28 and TRBJ1-5, the full variable domain is DVKVTQSSRYLVKRTGEKVFLECVQDMDHENMFWYRQDPGLGLRLIYFSYDVKMKEKGDIPEGYSVSREKKERFSLILESASTNQTSMYLCASSSWVGGGNQPQHFGDGTRLSIL.

This sequence joins TRBV5-8 and TRBJ1-5; 7 bases agree with TRBD1. The CDR3 totals 15 residues. Trimming took 0 bases from V and 0 from J; bases not matched to a gene: 0. Germline CDR1 and CDR2: SGHTS and YDEGEE. The CDR3 nucleotides read TGTGCCAGCAGCTTGGAGGGGGCTAGCAATCAGCCCCAGCATTTT. This codes for CASSLEGASNQPQHF. Supplemented by reference TRBV5-8 and TRBJ1-5, the full variable domain reads EAGVTQSPTHLIKTRGQQATLRCSPISGHTSVYWYQQALGLGLQFLLWYDEGEERNRGNFPPRFSGRQFPNYSSELNVNALELEDSALYLCASSLEGASNQPQHFGDGTRLSIL.

The chain employs TRBV6-1 and TRBJ1-2; D is ambiguous. The CDR3 is 12 residues long. The germline V gene has CDR1 MNHNS and CDR2 SASEGT. Between the trimmed V and J ends, which lost 2 bases and 8 bases, there was a span of 9 bases. In DNA, the CDR3 is TGTGCCAGCAGTGAAATGGGAGGAGGCTACACCTTC. Protein product: CASSEMGGGYTF.

The CDR3 here is CASSGQRYGYTF. CDR3 coding DNA: TGTGCCAGCAGTGGGCAGCGCTATGGCTACACCTTC. V is TRBV2 and J is TRBJ1-2, with D unclear. Trimming took off 4 bases at V and 4 bases at J, with 7 bases between the two ends. Germline CDR1 SNHLY, CDR2 FYNNEI. This CDR3 region has 12 residues.

This chain connects TRBV5-1 to TRBJ1-6; D unclear. The V end lost 0 bases, the J end lost 7 bases, and 11 bases lay between the germline ends. There are 15 residues in the CDR3. CDR1 is SGHRS, CDR2 YFSETQ, per germline. CDR3 region: CASSLGSGINSPLHF. In DNA, the CDR3 is TGCGCCAGCAGCTTGGGAAGCGGGATAAATTCACCCCTCCACTTT.

The chain joins TRBV6-5 to TRBJ1-4, with D perhaps TRBD1 (6 bases). Per germline, CDR1 MNHEY and CDR2 SVGAGI. The CDR3 has 15 residues. V lost 1 base, J lost 3 bases, and 9 bases lay in between. CDR3 region: CASSYLTGPNEKLFF. The CDR3 region has the DNA TGTGCCAGCAGTTACTTGACAGGCCCTAATGAAAAACTGTTTTTT.

CDR3 loop: CASSFGPGLAVTDTQYF. Here the CDR3 DNA reads TGTGCCAGCAGCTTCGGTCCGGGACTAGCGGTCACAGATACGCAGTATTTT. V is TRBV11-2 and J is TRBJ2-3, with 11 positions matching TRBD2. J lost 2 bases, V lost 3 bases, and 7 bases had no gene match. CDR3 length: 17 residues. Germline-derived CDR1 and CDR2 are SGHAT and FQNNGV.

This chain connects TRBV6-5 to TRBJ1-5; 9 nucleotides match TRBD1. J lost 5 bases, V lost 6 bases, and 5 bases had no gene match. CDR1 is MNHEY, CDR2 SVGAGI, per germline. The length of the CDR3 is 14 residues. DNA of the CDR3: TGTGCCAGCAGCGCGACAGGGGGTTATCAGCCCCAGCATTTT. Residues: CASSATGGYQPQHF.

The rearrangement links TRBV4-1 to TRBJ2-7, with D maybe TRBD1 (6 bases). There are 16 residues in the CDR3. Trimming pared 0 bases from V and 0 bases from J, leaving 12 bases between. Germline lookup yields CDR1 MGHRA and CDR2 YSYEKL. The CDR3 loop reads CASSQEWTALSYEQYF. The CDR3 coding sequence is TGCGCCAGCAGCCAAGAATGGACAGCCCTCTCCTACGAGCAGTACTTC.

This sequence joins TRBV7-9 and TRBJ1-1, with 10 bases that match TRBD1. Germline V gene lookup returns CDR1 SEHNR and CDR2 FQNEAQ (reference sequence). V dropped 4 bases and J dropped 6; count of bases not matched to a gene: 5. The CDR3 covers 14 residues. The CDR3 DNA sequence: TGTGCCAGCAGCTATCGACAGGGGGCTGCTGAAGCTTTCTTT. This gives the protein CASSYRQGAAEAFF. Complete variable domain (other parts from reference TRBV7-9 and TRBJ1-1): DTGVSQNPRHKITKRGQNVTFRCDPISEHNRLYWYRQTLGQGPEFLTYFQNEAQLEKSRLLSDRFSAERPKGSFSTLEIQRTEQGDSAMYLCASSYRQGAAEAFFGQGTRLTVV.

The CDR3 sequence: CALAIAGLNNEQFF. CDR3 in DNA: TGTGCTCTGGCAATAGCGGGATTAAACAATGAGCAGTTCTTC. V is TRBV28 and J is TRBJ2-1; TRBD2 aligns across 8 bases. Germline V gene data show CDR1 as MDHEN and CDR2 as SYDVKM. This CDR3 comprises 14 residues.

The rearrangement joins TRBV11-2 to TRBJ2-3; D unresolved. The V end lost 6 bases, the J end lost 4 bases, and 11 bases lay between the germline ends. The CDR3 is 13 residues long. Germline CDR1 reads SGHAT; CDR2 reads FQNNGV. CDR3 loop: CASSFEAADTQYF. CDR3 bases: TGTGCCAGCAGTTTCGAGGCCGCAGATACGCAGTATTTT.

The chain recombines TRBV10-2 with TRBJ2-7, with D tentatively TRBD2 (6 bases). From germline, CDR1 is WSHSY and CDR2 SAAADI. Trimming cost V 5 bases and J 3 bases, with 14 bases left between them. The CDR3 covers 14 residues. CDR3 region: CASSPLAPDYEQYF. The CDR3, as DNA: TGCGCCAGCAGTCCCCTAGCGCCAGACTACGAGCAGTACTTC.

The chain carries TRBV6-5 and TRBJ1-2, with a tentative D call TRBD1 (6 bases). This CDR3 is 13 amino acids long. Germline assignment: CDR1 MNHEY and CDR2 SVGAGI. Trimming took off 7 bases at V and 2 bases at J, with 11 bases between the two ends. The CDR3: CASTKDRNYGYTF. For the CDR3, the DNA is TGTGCCAGCACCAAAGACAGGAACTATGGCTACACCTTC.

V gene TRBV5-1 combines with J gene TRBJ2-5; possible D gene TRBD2, 6 bases. This CDR3 has 13 amino acids. The V gene's germline CDR1 is SGHRS and CDR2 YFSETQ. Trimming pared 7 bases from V and 0 bases from J, leaving 10 bases between. Here the CDR3 DNA reads TGCGCCAGCGCCTTAGCGGACCAAGAGACCCAGTACTTC. Translated, it gives CASALADQETQYF.

The J gene is TRBJ2-7, the V gene TRBV27, with 7 bases that match TRBD2. Trimming cost V 6 bases and J 0 bases; bases outside gene matches: 8. The CDR3 runs to 15 residues. The germline V gene has CDR1 MNHEY and CDR2 SMNVEV (reference sequence). DNA of the CDR3: TGTGCCAGCAGCACTGGGACTACGAGCTCCTACGAGCAGTACTTC. Amino acids: CASSTGTTSSYEQYF.